One sample yielded the 22 T cell receptor beta chains listed below, sequenced in a study of CD8+ T cells in alopecia areata listed by TCRdb under 2018. In the paper's terms, the time point label means: 20 to 30 weeks on oral tofacitinib. The treatment or condition tag for this specimen amounts to: oral pan-JAK inhibitor, 5-10 mg twice daily. The method behind the library was the immunoSEQ multiplex PCR assay. For TCR sequencing, RNA was extracted from every sample and reverse transcribed into cDNA to serve as template. Sourced from immuneACCESS, this table was stored by TCRdb with only in-frame sequences that have V and J called. A share of the clones is absent; for the studies checked, an unresolved V gene accounts for under half, and the remainder has no known explanation. The table for this sample lists under 150,000 clones; around 54% of them were counted only once. Clones ranked in the top ten supply about 3.4% of the sample.

Material: CD4+ T cells sorted from blood, obtained at week 24, from a patient treated with tofacitinib. The receptors were sampled from a human donor with alopecia areata.

The V call is TRBV23-1, the J call TRBJ2-7; D remains unclear. Being an ORF, TRBV23-1 has a function that is uncertain. Deletions cut 11 bases from V and 1 base from J, with 21 bases between. The length of the CDR3 is 15 residues. The CDR3 is CAGPTQDVKSYEQYF. The DNA for the CDR3 is TGCGCCGGCCCTACGCAGGACGTAAAATCCTACGAGCAGTACTTC.

V is TRBV4-2 and J is TRBJ1-2; D is unclear. Germline V CDR1 and CDR2: LGHNA, YNFKEQ. The V and J ends lost 4 bases and 3 bases respectively, with 15 bases between them. This CDR3 is built from 15 residues. The CDR3 DNA follows: TGTGCCAGCAGCCCCAGCCCAGTGGGTCACTATGGCTACACCTTC. The encoded protein is CASSPSPVGHYGYTF.

The chain uses TRBV30 and TRBJ2-1; possible D gene TRBD1, 6 bases. This CDR3 has 11 amino acids. Trimming pared 3 bases from V and 11 bases from J, leaving 11 bases between. CDR1 GTSNPN and CDR2 SVGIG come from the germline V gene (reference sequence). CDR3 in DNA: TGTGCCTGGAGCCCTGGGACAAAGCAGTTCTTC. It translates to CAWSPGTKQFF.

In its sample, this clone was seen a few times. The chain joins TRBV7-3 to TRBJ1-1, with no clear D. This CDR3 contains 13 residues. The V end was cut by 3 bases, the J end by 12 bases, with 17 bases between. CDR1 and CDR2 from the germline V gene are SGHTA and FQGTGA. CDR3 DNA sequence: TGTGCCAGCAGCTTTTCGGGAATTAGCAAGACTTTCTTT. Translated: CASSFSGISKTFF.

This clone was counted between two and nine times. The chain combines TRBV19 with TRBJ2-1, with D perhaps being TRBD1 or TRBD2 (6 bases each). The V and J ends lost 6 bases and 1 base respectively, with 10 bases between them. The CDR3 length is 14 residues. CDR1 is LNHDA, CDR2 SQIVND, per germline (reference sequence). Here the CDR3 reads CASRRDTSYNEQFF. The DNA for the CDR3 is TGTGCCAGTAGGCGGGACACTTCCTACAATGAGCAGTTCTTC.

Only a few counts were recorded for this clone. V gene TRBV11-2 combines with J gene TRBJ2-5; D gene unclear. The V gene's germline CDR1 is SGHAT and CDR2 FQNNGV. The CDR3 spans 11 residues. Trimming took off 7 bases at V and 5 bases at J, with 8 bases between the two ends. CDR3 coding DNA: TGTGCCAGCAAAGAAGGGGAGACCCAGTACTTC. Its translation is CASKEGETQYF.

The V and J genes are TRBV27 and TRBJ2-7; D may be TRBD1 (5 bases). The CDR3 consists of 14 residues. V was clipped by 4 bases and J by 2 bases, with 12 bases between them. Germline V gene lookup returns CDR1 MNHEY and CDR2 SMNVEV (reference sequence). This CDR3 reads CASSSRAQAYEQYF. CDR3 bases: TGTGCCAGCAGTTCTCGGGCACAGGCCTACGAGCAGTACTTC.

The chain links TRBV28 to TRBJ2-3, with 12 bases that match TRBD1. Germline V gives CDR1 MDHEN, CDR2 SYDVKM. The CDR3 contains 16 residues. The J segment lost 3 bases and the V segment lost 6 bases, leaving 7 bases of the junction unmatched. The CDR3 loop is CASRAGTGGATDTQYF. In DNA, the CDR3 is TGTGCCAGCAGGGCTGGGACAGGGGGCGCGACAGATACGCAGTATTTT.

This clone was counted between two and nine times. This sequence joins TRBV7-9 and TRBJ1-2; D unclear. Germline CDR1 is SEHNR and CDR2 is FQNEAQ (reference sequence). The CDR3 loop spans 13 amino acids. V shed 3 bases and J shed 3 bases, with 8 bases lying between them. In DNA, the CDR3 is TGTGCCAGCAGCTTCGGCGGGGACTATGGCTACACCTTC. Its protein is CASSFGGDYGYTF.

The chain carries TRBV30 and TRBJ1-6; 7 bases are a match to TRBD1. Germline assignment: CDR1 GTSNPN and CDR2 SVGIG (reference sequence). There are 15 residues in the CDR3. Germline trimming cut 2 bases from V and 5 bases from J; bases unmatched to any gene: 6. This chain's CDR3 is CAWSWDRANNSPLHF. Here the CDR3 DNA reads TGTGCCTGGAGTTGGGACAGAGCTAATAATTCACCCCTCCACTTT.

The CDR3: CASSLELGRYTEAFF. The CDR3 DNA sequence: TGTGCCAGCAGCTTAGAGCTAGGGAGGTACACTGAAGCTTTCTTT. The gene calls are TRBV11-2 and TRBJ1-1; D is unresolved. Trimming pared 0 bases from V and 3 bases from J, leaving 11 bases between. The length of the CDR3 is 15 residues. Germline-derived CDR1 and CDR2 are SGHAT and FQNNGV.

The chain is built from TRBV11-2 and TRBJ2-3; no clear D. In germline, CDR1 is SGHAT, CDR2 FQNNGV. CDR3 length: 14 residues. With 4 bases removed from V and 3 bases from J, the gap between germline ends came to 11 bases. The DNA for the CDR3 is TGTGCCAGCAGCTCCCGATTGGCAACAGATACGCAGTATTTT. It codes for CASSSRLATDTQYF. Filled out from reference TRBV11-2 and TRBJ2-3, the complete variable domain reads EAGVAQSPRYKIIEKRQSVAFWCNPISGHATLYWYQQILGQGPKLLIQFQNNGVVDDSQLPKDRFSAERLKGVDSTLKIQPAKLEDSAVYLCASSSRLATDTQYFGPGTRLTVL.

The chain is built from TRBV29-1 and TRBJ2-1; possibly TRBD1 for D (5 bases). Germline CDR1 and CDR2: SQVTM and ANQGSEA. The V end was cut by 8 bases, the J end by 10 bases, with 24 bases between. This CDR3 has 14 residues. The CDR3 DNA sequence: TGCAGCTCAAACGCAGGGTACCGAAGAATGGAGCAGTTCTTC. It encodes CSSNAGYRRMEQFF.

V is TRBV4-1 and J is TRBJ1-2, with 9 bases lining up with TRBD1. The germline CDR1 and CDR2 sequences are MGHRA and YSYEKL. The CDR3 covers 15 residues. With V trimmed by 2 bases and J by 4 bases, 5 bases remained unmatched. CDR3 protein: CASSQSPTGGYGYTF. The CDR3 region has the DNA TGCGCCAGCAGCCAATCCCCGACAGGGGGCTATGGCTACACCTTC.

The gene calls are TRBV19 and TRBJ1-2, with TRBD1 as a possible D gene (5 bases). The V and J ends lost 4 bases and 4 bases respectively, with 13 bases between them. The germline V gene has CDR1 LNHDA and CDR2 SQIVND (reference sequence). This CDR3 comprises 14 residues. The CDR3 sequence: CASSTTRDSYGYTF. CDR3 coding DNA: TGTGCCAGTAGTACCACGAGAGACAGCTATGGCTACACCTTC.

This clone was seen a handful of times. The CDR3 region is CAISDGRGNDNEQFF. For the CDR3, the DNA is TGTGCCATCAGTGATGGAAGGGGTAACGACAATGAGCAGTTCTTC. V usage is TRBV10-3 and J usage is TRBJ2-1, with D perhaps TRBD1 (5 bases). CDR1 ENHRY and CDR2 SYGVKD come from the germline V gene. Trimming cost V 3 bases and J 5 bases, with 14 bases left between them. The CDR3 has 15 residues.

V gene TRBV6-5 combines with J gene TRBJ2-2; 8 bases line up with TRBD1. This CDR3 is built from 16 residues. The ends lost 0 bases at V and 3 bases at J; junction bases unmatched: 3. Germline-derived CDR1 and CDR2 are MNHEY and SVGAGI. The CDR3, as DNA: TGTGCCAGCAGTTACTCGTGGACAGGGCACACCGGGGAGCTGTTTTTT. Its protein product is CASSYSWTGHTGELFF.

This CDR3 is CASSLQQGAAYEQYF. CDR3 nucleotides: TGCGCCAGCAGTCTTCAACAGGGGGCCGCCTACGAGCAGTACTTC. The chain is built from TRBV5-1 and TRBJ2-7, with 9 bases aligning to TRBD1. CDR3 size: 15 residues. After removal of 5 bases from V and 2 bases from J, the junction contained 8 bases not matched to a gene. CDR1 and CDR2 (germline): SGHRS, YFSETQ.

This clone was counted a few times. The chain is built from TRBV29-1 and TRBJ2-2; 7 positions match TRBD2. The CDR3 has 14 residues. After removal of 4 bases from V and 2 bases from J, the junction contained 4 bases not matched to a gene. The germline V gene has CDR1 SQVTM and CDR2 ANQGSEA. In nucleotides, the CDR3 is TGCAGCGTTGTGGGGGGGACCAACACCGGGGAGCTGTTTTTT. Translation gives CSVVGGTNTGELFF.

The rearrangement joins TRBV5-1 to TRBJ1-4; D is undetermined. Germline lookup yields CDR1 SGHRS and CDR2 YFSETQ. Trimming took 4 bases from V and 2 from J, leaving 15 bases between them. The CDR3 runs 16 residues. CDR3 bases: TGCGCCAGCAGCCTCCAGCCAGCAGGCACTAATGAAAAACTGTTTTTT. Its protein is CASSLQPAGTNEKLFF. The whole variable domain, remainder taken from reference TRBV5-1 and TRBJ1-4, is KAGVTQTPRYLIKTRGQQVTLSCSPISGHRSVSWYQQTPGQGLQFLFEYFSETQRNKGNFPGRFSGRQFSNSRSEMNVSTLELGDSALYLCASSLQPAGTNEKLFFGSGTQLSVL.

The V gene is TRBV29-1, the J gene TRBJ2-5, with D possibly being TRBD1 (5 bases). Per the germline V gene, CDR1 is SQVTM and CDR2 is ANQGSEA. V was trimmed by 6 bases and J by 5 bases, leaving 13 bases between them. The CDR3 is made up of 12 amino acids. CDR3 loop: CSVEKGPETQYF. DNA for the CDR3: TGCAGCGTCGAAAAGGGGCCTGAGACCCAGTACTTC.

The chain has TRBV29-1 and TRBJ1-1, with D maybe TRBD1 (6 bases). Germline V CDR1 and CDR2: SQVTM, ANQGSEA. The germline V and J ends were trimmed by 4 bases and 0 bases, with 9 bases remaining between them. This CDR3 comprises 13 residues. CDR3 protein: CSVGGPMNTEAFF. For the CDR3, the DNA is TGCAGCGTTGGGGGGCCCATGAACACTGAAGCTTTCTTT. Full variable domain (rest looked up from reference TRBV29-1 and TRBJ1-1): SAVISQKPSRDICQRGTSLTIQCQVDSQVTMMFWYRQQPGQSLTLIATANQGSEATYESGFVIDKFPISRPNLTFSTLTVSNMSPEDSSIYLCSVGGPMNTEAFFGQGTRLTVV.